This T cell receptor beta chain was captured in a study of blood T cell repertoires in COVID-19. Study information: Spain, Italy and the United States supplied samples that represented acute and convalescent COVID-19. PBMCs, B-cell-depleted T cells, or T cells provided the cDNA or gDNA that made up the material.

Seattle's enrolled individuals joined amid active infection and were then monitored longitudinally. The V gene lost 0 bases and the J gene lost 6 bases, with 11 bases spanning the gap. Germline CDR1 reads SNHLY; CDR2 reads FYNNEI. There are 14 residues in the CDR3. This clone was seen a single time. As originally analysed: Amplification with reference gene primers provided the estimates of nucleated cell counts. Using immunoSEQ multiplex PCR, the repertoire was profiled, and TCRdb retains in-frame clones only, with some absent. From that table come the V and J calls and clone size; the DNA was used to work out D and trimming. Here the sample spans around 150,000 clones, around 87% being singletons.

The chain is built from TRBV2 and TRBJ2-5; D uncertain. Material for sequencing was peripheral blood. This sequence was found in a woman between 70 and 85 years old with COVID-19, enrolled during active disease. CDR3 nucleotide sequence: TGTGCCAGCAGTGAAGCTAAGAAGAGAAAGACCCAGTACTTC. It yields the protein CASSEAKKRKTQYF.